A selection of T cell receptor beta chains follows, all from one sample in a study of shared T cell receptors in the human thymus. Profiling relied on immunoSEQ multiplex PCR, and the TCRdb table lists in-frame clones only, not all of them. Here the sample spans about 500,000 clones, around 78% being singletons. The same data also contributed to another study, on human thymus T cells.

The sequenced sample consisted of thymocytes. These receptors came from a boy under two years old with a congenital heart defect. The conserved cysteine and the conserved F or W are not part of the CDR3 here. Fields, in order: J gene, V gene, CDR3 protein.

j_call: TRBJ2-4; v_call: TRBV15; cdr3_aa: ATREDRPPAKNIQY
j_call: TRBJ2-7; v_call: TRBV11-3; cdr3_aa: ASSFGLADSYEQY
j_call: TRBJ2-7; v_call: TRBV5-6; cdr3_aa: ASSLGYRGYEQY
j_call: TRBJ1-1; v_call: TRBV10-3; cdr3_aa: AIGGERGTLNTEAF
j_call: TRBJ1-1; v_call: TRBV21-1; cdr3_aa: ASRKVRDTNTEAF
j_call: TRBJ2-1; v_call: TRBV5-1; cdr3_aa: ASSSRLAGGGNEQF
j_call: TRBJ1-2; v_call: TRBV5-1; cdr3_aa: ASSAEGMGYT
j_call: TRBJ2-1; v_call: TRBV6-6; cdr3_aa: ATQTRAHNEQF
j_call: TRBJ2-7; v_call: TRBV27; cdr3_aa: ASSSISEDSYEQY
j_call: TRBJ1-2; v_call: TRBV4-1; cdr3_aa: ASSRAKGGLSNYGYT
j_call: TRBJ1-6; v_call: TRBV6-5; cdr3_aa: ASSYRGQGDGSPLH
j_call: TRBJ1-1; v_call: TRBV7-3; cdr3_aa: ASSSLGGHTEAF
j_call: TRBJ2-7; v_call: TRBV7-2; cdr3_aa: ASSSGPPGPRYEQY